These 15 T cell receptor beta chains were all obtained from the same sample, sequenced in a study of beta chain features in type 1 diabetes. General study points: There was a moderate but significant shortening of TCRB CDR3s in all four CD4+ subsets of Type 1 diabetes patients.

For these TCRs, the target antigens are not known. Of the isolated RNA, all was reverse transcribed, and so the sequenced material was expressed TCRB transcripts. Profiled with immunoSEQ multiplex PCR; TCRdb holds only in-frame clones, not every one. In the table there are more than 250,000 clones, approximately 24% of which are singletons. The sequenced sample consisted of naive CD4+ T cells from blood. Receptor source: a woman in her 30s with type 1 diabetes.

V usage is TRBV7-2 and J usage is TRBJ2-1; D is perhaps TRBD2 (6 bases). Trimming stripped 3 bases from V and 5 bases from J, with 14 bases between. Germline lookup yields CDR1 SGHTA and CDR2 FQGNSA. The CDR3 has 15 residues. Here the CDR3 reads CASSLAGTRHNEQFF. The CDR3 DNA follows: TGTGCCAGCAGCTTGGCCGGGACTCGGCACAATGAGCAGTTCTTC.

V and J are TRBV5-1 and TRBJ2-6, with D possibly matching TRBD1 (5 bases). Between the trimmed V and J ends, which lost 6 bases and 0 bases, there was a span of 16 bases. The CDR3 covers 17 residues. From germline, CDR1 is SGHRS and CDR2 YFSETQ. Written as DNA, the CDR3 is TGCGCCAGCAAGTTCAATGACAGATTCTCTGGGGCCAACGTCCTGACTTTC. Protein product: CASKFNDRFSGANVLTF.

The chain carries TRBV7-8 and TRBJ1-2, with 7 bases fitting TRBD1. Germline V gene data show CDR1 as SGHVS and CDR2 as FQNEAQ. The CDR3 has 13 residues. V lost 5 bases to trimming and J lost 5 bases; unmatched junction nucleotides: 5. The CDR3 spells CASSRDRDYGYTF. The CDR3 coding sequence is TGTGCCAGCAGCCGGGACAGAGATTATGGCTACACCTTC.

This clone was detected a few times. The chain combines TRBV5-6 with TRBJ2-5; D is unresolved. Per germline, CDR1 SGHDT and CDR2 YYEEEE. This CDR3 spans 14 amino acids. V was clipped by 3 bases and J by 5 bases, with 14 bases between them. The CDR3 loop reads CASSWAEIGETQYF. CDR3 DNA sequence: TGTGCCAGCAGCTGGGCTGAGATCGGTGAGACCCAGTACTTC.

This clone was recorded a few times. The rearrangement links TRBV19 to TRBJ1-5, with 11 bases fitting TRBD1. The CDR3 has 15 amino acids. The V gene end was trimmed by 6 bases and the J gene end by 2 bases; junction bases not matched to a gene: 3. Germline V CDR1 and CDR2: LNHDA, SQIVND (reference sequence). The CDR3 reads CASRAGQGGNQPQHF. CDR3 in DNA: TGTGCCAGTAGGGCGGGACAGGGGGGCAATCAGCCCCAGCATTTT.

This chain uses TRBV10-3 with TRBJ2-5; TRBD1 agrees at 7 bases. Germline V gene data show CDR1 as ENHRY and CDR2 as SYGVKD. The CDR3 extends over 15 amino acids. The V segment lost 3 bases and the J segment 2 bases; nucleotides outside the gene matches: 6. This CDR3 is CAISERQGTQETQYF. CDR3 DNA: TGTGCCATCAGTGAAAGACAGGGTACGCAAGAGACCCAGTACTTC.

This clone was seen a few times. The rearrangement uses TRBV6-1 and TRBJ1-5, with a weak D call TRBD1 (5 bases). Trimming took off 6 bases at V and 5 bases at J, with 17 bases between the two ends. There are 15 residues in the CDR3. CDR1 MNHNS and CDR2 SASEGT come from the germline V gene. CDR3 nucleotides: TGTGCCAGCAGCCAACCAGGGATTGGGCATCAGCCCCAGCATTTT. Residues: CASSQPGIGHQPQHF.

A few counts support this clone. The chain recombines TRBV29-1 with TRBJ2-1; D is perhaps TRBD2 (6 bases). Germline V gene lookup returns CDR1 SQVTM and CDR2 ANQGSEA. The V and J ends lost 5 bases and 0 bases respectively, with 14 bases between them. This CDR3 comprises 15 residues. DNA for the CDR3: TGCAGCGTTAGTAGCGGTTTTAGCTCCTACAATGAGCAGTTCTTC. Its protein is CSVSSGFSSYNEQFF.

In its sample, this clone was seen a few times. The V call is TRBV7-9, the J call TRBJ1-2, with D hard to call. V lost 6 bases and J 8 bases, leaving 13 bases between the germline ends. Germline-derived CDR1 and CDR2 are SEHNR and FQNEAQ (reference sequence). This CDR3 has 12 amino acids. CDR3 loop: CASSQGNSGYTF. CDR3 coding DNA: TGTGCCAGCAGTCAAGGCAACAGCGGCTACACCTTC.

This clone has just a few counts. The chain carries TRBV30 and TRBJ1-2; TRBD1 matches at 7 bases. This CDR3 is built from 14 residues. V gave up 3 bases and J gave up 3 bases; unmatched junction bases: 7. Germline CDR1 is GTSNPN and CDR2 is SVGIG (reference sequence). CDR3 DNA: TGTGCCTGGAGGAAGGTTGGGACAGACTATGGCTACACCTTC. Its protein is CAWRKVGTDYGYTF.

The chain combines TRBV7-9 with TRBJ2-3; 9 bases fit TRBD1. V shed 8 bases, J shed 1 base, and the junction held 4 bases outside the gene matches. The CDR3 has 14 amino acids. From germline, CDR1 is SEHNR and CDR2 FQNEAQ (reference sequence). CDR3 region: CASHRGRGTDTQYF. The CDR3 DNA is TGTGCCAGCCACAGGGGGCGCGGCACAGATACGCAGTATTTT.

This clone was picked up a small number of times. This sequence joins TRBV5-4 and TRBJ2-1; D is possibly TRBD1 (6 bases). V lost 6 bases to trimming and J lost 2 bases, with 12 bases between them. Germline CDR1 SGHNT, CDR2 YYREEE (reference sequence). This CDR3 region has 14 residues. The CDR3 nucleotides are TGTGCCAGCACCCCCCCAGGGGCCTACAATGAGCAGTTCTTC. Amino acids: CASTPPGAYNEQFF.

J is TRBJ2-7 and V is TRBV5-1; 8 nucleotides line up with TRBD2. After removal of 0 bases from V and 6 bases from J, the junction contained 17 bases not matched to a gene. The CDR3 runs to 18 residues. The germline gives CDR1 SGHRS, CDR2 YFSETQ. CDR3 region: CASSLAGGSSGLPGEQYF. CDR3 nucleotides: TGCGCCAGCAGCTTGGCGGGAGGCTCTAGCGGGTTGCCCGGCGAGCAGTACTTC. The full variable domain, its missing parts supplied by reference TRBV5-1 and TRBJ2-7, is KAGVTQTPRYLIKTRGQQVTLSCSPISGHRSVSWYQQTPGQGLQFLFEYFSETQRNKGNFPGRFSGRQFSNSRSEMNVSTLELGDSALYLCASSLAGGSSGLPGEQYFGPGTRLTVT.

The V and J genes are TRBV4-1 and TRBJ2-1; a possible D gene is TRBD1 (5 bases). This CDR3 spans 18 amino acids. CDR1 is MGHRA, CDR2 YSYEKL, per germline. V lost 0 bases and J lost 2, with 17 bases in between. CDR3 coding DNA: TGCGCCAGCAGCCAAGAAGGGGCGCGAGTCGGTACCTACAATGAGCAGTTCTTC. Its translation: CASSQEGARVGTYNEQFF.

The V call is TRBV29-1, the J call TRBJ1-3; 8 nucleotides align to TRBD1. Germline values: CDR1 SQVTM, CDR2 ANQGSEA. Losses at the gene ends were 6 bases for V and 2 bases for J; bases not matched to a gene: 3. The CDR3 contains 13 residues. The CDR3 loop is CSVGTGTGNTIYF. For the CDR3, the DNA is TGCAGCGTCGGGACAGGAACTGGAAACACCATATATTTT.